The 16 T cell receptor beta chains below come from one sample, sequenced in a study of cytomegalovirus exposure and HLA in healthy donors. The primer mix had 60 Vbeta and 13 Jbeta primers. Profiled with immunoSEQ multiplex PCR; TCRdb holds only in-frame clones, not every one. This table holds approximately 190,000 clones, approximately 84% found once. The sample was PBMCs. These receptors all stem from a woman in her forties or fifties in good health and CMV-seropositive.

This sequence joins TRBV2 and TRBJ1-6, with D unclear. Germline-derived CDR1 and CDR2 are SNHLY and FYNNEI. CDR3 size: 12 residues. V lost 5 bases to trimming and J lost 9 bases, with 8 bases between them. The CDR3 nucleotides are TGTGCCAGCAGTACGAGTAGTTCACCCCTCCACTTT. Amino acid sequence: CASSTSSSPLHF.

This clone showed up just once. V is TRBV6-6 and J is TRBJ2-2; perhaps TRBD2 as D (7 bases). V lost 5 bases and J 3 bases, leaving 16 bases between the germline ends. The CDR3 runs to 16 residues. Germline assignment: CDR1 MNHNY and CDR2 SVGAGI (reference sequence). CDR3 residues: CASSKKGGGDTGELFF. The CDR3 nucleotides read TGTGCCAGCAGTAAGAAGGGCGGGGGCGACACCGGGGAGCTGTTTTTT.

In the case of this clone: The junction departs from germline at one end; a sequencing error may be responsible. DNA for the CDR3: TGTGCCAGCCGGAAGGGCCGTCAGGGCTACGAGCAGTGCTTC. Translated, it gives CASRKGRQGYEQCF. V is TRBV2 and J is TRBJ2-7; D might be TRBD1 (5 bases). The CDR3 loop spans 14 amino acids. CDR1 is SNHLY and CDR2 is FYNNEI in the germline V gene.

The V gene is TRBV9, the J gene TRBJ1-4; 7 bases match TRBD1. The CDR3 covers 14 residues. CDR1 and CDR2 from the germline V gene are SGDLS and YYNGEE. Trimming at V came to 5 bases and at J to 8 bases, leaving 9 bases not matched to a gene. CDR3 protein: CASSHGTVNEKLFF. CDR3 coding DNA: TGTGCCAGCAGTCACGGGACAGTCAACGAAAAACTGTTTTTT.

In nucleotides, the CDR3 is TGTGCCAGCAGCTTGGCGGCAGGGGTGTACACTGAAGCTTTCTTT. Protein sequence: CASSLAAGVYTEAFF. The chain is built from TRBV5-6 and TRBJ1-1; a possible D gene is TRBD1 (6 bases). V gave up 0 bases and J gave up 3 bases, with 12 bases separating them. From germline, CDR1 is SGHDT and CDR2 YYEEEE. This CDR3 region has 15 residues. The full variable domain, completed using reference TRBV5-6 and TRBJ1-1, is DAGVTQSPTHLIKTRGQQVTLRCSPKSGHDTVSWYQQALGQGPQFIFQYYEEEERQRGNFPDRFSGHQFPNYSSELNVNALLLGDSALYLCASSLAAGVYTEAFFGQGTRLTVV.

The V call is TRBV5-1, the J call TRBJ2-5; 9 positions match TRBD2. V dropped 4 bases and J dropped 2; count of bases not matched to a gene: 9. The CDR3 is made up of 16 amino acids. Germline CDR1 reads SGHRS; CDR2 reads YFSETQ. The CDR3 sequence: CASSPLSGGIQETQYF. The CDR3 DNA sequence: TGCGCCAGCAGCCCCCTCAGCGGGGGGATACAAGAGACCCAGTACTTC.

The genes are TRBV7-9 and TRBJ1-2; no clear D. This CDR3 spans 14 amino acids. The ends were cut back, 4 bases at V and 6 bases at J, with 15 bases in the middle. The germline V gene encodes CDR1 SEHNR and CDR2 FQNEAQ (reference sequence). The CDR3 DNA reads as TGTGCCAGCAGCTCGCGAATGGGGAGGGATGGCTACACCTTC. Protein product: CASSSRMGRDGYTF.

J is TRBJ2-3 and V is TRBV5-1; TRBD1 matches 7 bases. The CDR3 has 15 amino acids. V lost 4 bases, J lost 1 base, and 6 bases stayed unmatched. The V gene's germline CDR1 is SGHRS and CDR2 YFSETQ. The CDR3 protein is CASSNRGMGTDTQYF. The CDR3 coding sequence is TGCGCCAGCAGCAACAGGGGAATGGGCACAGATACGCAGTATTTT.

The chain has TRBV7-2 and TRBJ1-6, with a weak D call TRBD1 (5 bases). The CDR3 runs to 14 residues. Germline values: CDR1 SGHTA, CDR2 FQGNSA. The V end lost 8 bases, the J end lost 7 bases, and 15 bases lay between the germline ends. The CDR3 sequence is CASCQAGGNSPLHF. The CDR3 DNA reads as TGTGCCAGCTGTCAGGCCGGGGGGAATTCACCCCTCCACTTT.

CDR3 sequence: CASSLAADNSPLHF. CDR3 DNA sequence: TGTGCCAGCAGTTTAGCGGCAGATAATTCACCCCTCCACTTT. The genes are TRBV28 and TRBJ1-6; the D is unclear. The CDR3 is made up of 14 amino acids. V was shortened by 2 bases and J by 5 bases, with 7 bases between the two germline ends. Germline lookup yields CDR1 MDHEN and CDR2 SYDVKM.

This clone was detected only once. The gene calls are TRBV7-9 and TRBJ1-2; no clear D gene. V was clipped by 5 bases and J by 4 bases, with 14 bases between them. Germline V gives CDR1 SEHNR, CDR2 FQNEAQ (reference sequence). There are 14 residues in the CDR3. In DNA, the CDR3 is TGTGCCAGCAGCCCAGGAGGACGTATCTATGGCTACACCTTC. Amino acids: CASSPGGRIYGYTF.

The chain recombines TRBV20-1 with TRBJ2-5; unclear D gene. This CDR3 comprises 11 residues. The germline CDR1 and CDR2 sequences are DFQATT and SNEGSKA (reference sequence). Trimming removed 4 bases at V and 1 base at J, with 4 bases between. The CDR3 sequence is CSAKLQETQYF. Here the CDR3 DNA reads TGCAGTGCTAAACTCCAAGAGACCCAGTACTTC.

The V call is TRBV5-6, the J call TRBJ1-1; D gene ambiguous. This CDR3 is built from 12 residues. CDR1 SGHDT and CDR2 YYEEEE come from the germline V gene. Trimming cost V 3 bases and J 7 bases, with 10 bases left between them. CDR3 residues: CASSSTRGEAFF. The CDR3 DNA reads as TGTGCCAGCAGCTCGACCCGGGGTGAAGCTTTCTTT. Full variable domain (remainder filled in from reference TRBV5-6 and TRBJ1-1): DAGVTQSPTHLIKTRGQQVTLRCSPKSGHDTVSWYQQALGQGPQFIFQYYEEEERQRGNFPDRFSGHQFPNYSSELNVNALLLGDSALYLCASSSTRGEAFFGQGTRLTVV.

The V gene is TRBV9, the J gene TRBJ2-7; TRBD2 is a possible D gene (7 bases). Trimming took off 0 bases at V and 5 bases at J, with 9 bases between the two ends. Germline V gene sequence: CDR1 SGDLS, CDR2 YYNGEE. The CDR3 has 13 residues. The CDR3 here is CASSVGGGDEQYF. CDR3 bases: TGTGCCAGCAGCGTAGGAGGGGGGGACGAGCAGTACTTC. Using reference TRBV9 and TRBJ2-7 for the parts outside the CDR3, the full variable domain is DSGVTQTPKHLITATGQRVTLRCSPRSGDLSVYWYQQSLDQGLQFLIQYYNGEERAKGNILERFSAQQFPDLHSELNLSSLELGDSALYFCASSVGGGDEQYFGPGTRLTVT.

This clone was detected a few times. V gene TRBV12-5 combines with J gene TRBJ1-5, with TRBD1 identical over 7 bases. This CDR3 has 12 residues. Germline V lookup: CDR1 LGHNT, CDR2 FRNRAP. J gave up 11 bases and V 7 bases, and 8 bases lay outside the gene matches. This CDR3 reads CASARDSRTQHF. CDR3 bases: TGTGCTAGTGCACGGGACAGCAGAACCCAGCATTTT. Full variable domain (outside the CDR3, taken from reference TRBV12-5 and TRBJ1-5): DARVTQTPRHKVTEMGQEVTMRCQPILGHNTVFWYRQTMMQGLELLAYFRNRAPLDDSGMPKDRFSAEMPDATLATLKIQPSEPRDSAVYFCASARDSRTQHFGDGTRLSIL.

In this sample, this clone turned up once. This chain links TRBV6-6 with TRBJ1-1; 7 nucleotides align to TRBD1. Trimming at V came to 6 bases and at J to 3 bases, leaving 4 bases not matched to a gene. The CDR3 runs to 13 residues. The germline V gene has CDR1 MNHNY and CDR2 SVGAGI (reference sequence). CDR3 DNA: TGTGCCAGCAGCCGGGGGACAGACACTGAAGCTTTCTTT. Its protein product is CASSRGTDTEAFF.